This TCR beta chain derives from a study of T cells in localized non-small cell lung cancer. Clones were sequenced by immunoSEQ multiplex PCR, and TCRdb holds only the in-frame ones, with some missing. This sample yields roughly 6,000 clones, of which approximately 80% are seen a single time; roughly three fifths belongs to the top ten. This clone was observed a handful of times. Trimming stripped 6 bases from V and 7 bases from J, with 12 bases between. Germline values: CDR1 MNHNS, CDR2 SASEGT. This CDR3 contains 13 residues. Sequencing used peripheral blood mononuclear cells, obtained before any cancer treatment. This sequence joins TRBV6-1 and TRBJ1-4; D perhaps matches TRBD1 (5 bases). This receptor was identified in a female donor of 60 years or more with stage II lung adenocarcinoma. CDR3 sequence reads: CASRTGGGEKLFF. CDR3 nucleotides: TGTGCCAGCAGAACAGGAGGAGGTGAAAAACTGTTTTTT.